This T cell receptor (beta chain) comes out of a study of blood T cell repertoires in COVID-19. For the study at large: Acute and convalescent COVID-19 samples came from the United States, Italy and Spain.

TCRdb's table, derived via immunoSEQ multiplex PCR, lists solely in-frame clones and lacks some. The sample has 190,000 or so clones; around 87% are singletons. In germline, CDR1 is SEHNR, CDR2 FQNEAQ (reference sequence). This CDR3 region has 17 residues. V gave up 5 bases and J gave up 3 bases; unmatched junction bases: 8. The receptor was isolated from a man between 35 and 55 years old with active or convalescent COVID-19. Sequenced: peripheral blood. The rearrangement links TRBV7-9 to TRBJ2-7, with 15 bases matching TRBD2. The CDR3 coding sequence is TGTGCCAGCAGCCCAATGGGACTAGCGGGGGGAAACTACGAGCAGTACTTC. Translation gives CASSPMGLAGGNYEQYF.